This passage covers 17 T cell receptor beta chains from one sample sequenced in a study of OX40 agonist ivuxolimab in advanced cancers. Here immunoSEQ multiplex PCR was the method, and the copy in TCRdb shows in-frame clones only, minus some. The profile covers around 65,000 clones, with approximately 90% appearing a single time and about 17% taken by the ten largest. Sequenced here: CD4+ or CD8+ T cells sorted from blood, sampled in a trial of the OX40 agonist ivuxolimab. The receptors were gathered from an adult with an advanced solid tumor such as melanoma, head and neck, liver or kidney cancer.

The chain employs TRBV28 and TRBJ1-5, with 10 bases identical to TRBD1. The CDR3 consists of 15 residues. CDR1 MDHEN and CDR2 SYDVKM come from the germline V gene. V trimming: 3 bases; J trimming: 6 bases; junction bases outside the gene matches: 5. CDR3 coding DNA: TGTGCCAGCAGTTTGGGACAGGGGTTTCGTCAGCCCCAGCATTTT. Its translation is CASSLGQGFRQPQHF.

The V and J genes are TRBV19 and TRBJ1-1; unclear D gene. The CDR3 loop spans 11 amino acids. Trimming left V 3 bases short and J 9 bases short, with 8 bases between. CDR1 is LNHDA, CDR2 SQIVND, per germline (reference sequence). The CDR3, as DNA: TGTGCCAGTAGTATTGGGAATCAAGCTTTCTTT. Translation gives CASSIGNQAFF. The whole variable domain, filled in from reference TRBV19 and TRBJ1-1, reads DGGITQSPKYLFRKEGQNVTLSCEQNLNHDAMYWYRQDPGQGLRLIYYSQIVNDFQKGDIAEGYSVSREKKESFPLTVTSAQKNPTAFYLCASSIGNQAFFGQGTRLTVV.

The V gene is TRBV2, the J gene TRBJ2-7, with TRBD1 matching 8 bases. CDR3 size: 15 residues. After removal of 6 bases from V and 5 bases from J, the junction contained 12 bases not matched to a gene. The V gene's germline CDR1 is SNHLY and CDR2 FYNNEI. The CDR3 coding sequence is TGTGCCAGCAGCTTAGGCAGGACAGGGAGGAACGAGCAGTACTTC. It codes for CASSLGRTGRNEQYF.

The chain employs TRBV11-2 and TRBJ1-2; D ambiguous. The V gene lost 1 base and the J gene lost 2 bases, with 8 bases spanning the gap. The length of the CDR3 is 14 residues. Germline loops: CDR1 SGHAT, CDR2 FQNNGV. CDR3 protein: CASSLGGANYGYTF. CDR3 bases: TGTGCCAGCAGCTTAGGCGGTGCCAACTATGGCTACACCTTC.

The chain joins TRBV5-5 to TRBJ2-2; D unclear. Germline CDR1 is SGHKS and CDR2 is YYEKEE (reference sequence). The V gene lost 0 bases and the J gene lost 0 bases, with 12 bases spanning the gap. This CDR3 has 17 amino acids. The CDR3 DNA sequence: TGTGCCAGCAGCTTGGCCCGTCTACCCGCGAACACCGGGGAGCTGTTTTTT. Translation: CASSLARLPANTGELFF.

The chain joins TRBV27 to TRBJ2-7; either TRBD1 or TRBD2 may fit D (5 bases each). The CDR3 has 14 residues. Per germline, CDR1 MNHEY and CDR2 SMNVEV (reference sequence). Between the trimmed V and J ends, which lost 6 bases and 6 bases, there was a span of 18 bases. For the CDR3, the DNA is TGTGCCAGCAGGGGACGGCCCCACCTCACCGAGCAGTACTTC. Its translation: CASRGRPHLTEQYF.

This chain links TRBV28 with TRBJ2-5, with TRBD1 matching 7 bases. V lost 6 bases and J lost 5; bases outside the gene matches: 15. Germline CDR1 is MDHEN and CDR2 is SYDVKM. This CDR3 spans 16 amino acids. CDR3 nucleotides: TGTGCCAGCAGGTTACTATCGGACAGGCTAGGGGAGACCCAGTACTTC. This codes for CASRLLSDRLGETQYF.

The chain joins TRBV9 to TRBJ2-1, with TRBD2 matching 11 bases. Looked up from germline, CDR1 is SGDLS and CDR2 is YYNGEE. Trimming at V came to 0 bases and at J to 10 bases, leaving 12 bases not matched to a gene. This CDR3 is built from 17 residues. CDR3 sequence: CASSVDGGTSGWLEQFF. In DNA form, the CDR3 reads TGTGCCAGCAGCGTAGATGGCGGGACTAGCGGATGGTTAGAGCAGTTCTTC.

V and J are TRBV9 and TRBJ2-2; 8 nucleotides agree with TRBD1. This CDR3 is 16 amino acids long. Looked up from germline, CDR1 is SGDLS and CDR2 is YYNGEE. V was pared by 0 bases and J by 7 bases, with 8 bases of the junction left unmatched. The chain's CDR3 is CASSVALQGAFGELFF. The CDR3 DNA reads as TGTGCCAGCAGCGTAGCTTTGCAGGGGGCGTTCGGGGAGCTGTTTTTT.

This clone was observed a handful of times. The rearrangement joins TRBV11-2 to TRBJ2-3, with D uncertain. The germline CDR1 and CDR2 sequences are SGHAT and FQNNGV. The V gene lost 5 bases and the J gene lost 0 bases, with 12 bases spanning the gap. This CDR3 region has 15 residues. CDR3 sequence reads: CASSPFGSSTDTQYF. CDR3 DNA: TGTGCCAGCAGCCCTTTTGGCTCCAGCACAGATACGCAGTATTTT.

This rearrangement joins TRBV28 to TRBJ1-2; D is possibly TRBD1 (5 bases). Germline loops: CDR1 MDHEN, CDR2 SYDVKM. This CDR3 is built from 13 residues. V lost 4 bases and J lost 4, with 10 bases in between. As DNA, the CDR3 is TGTGCCAGCAGTTCGGACAATCTCTATGGCTACACCTTC. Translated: CASSSDNLYGYTF.

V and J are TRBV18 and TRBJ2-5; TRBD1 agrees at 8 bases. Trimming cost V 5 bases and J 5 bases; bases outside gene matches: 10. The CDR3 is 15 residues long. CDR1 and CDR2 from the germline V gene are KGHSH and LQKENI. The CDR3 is CASSSTGDISETQYF. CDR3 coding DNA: TGTGCCAGCTCATCGACAGGGGATATTTCGGAGACCCAGTACTTC.

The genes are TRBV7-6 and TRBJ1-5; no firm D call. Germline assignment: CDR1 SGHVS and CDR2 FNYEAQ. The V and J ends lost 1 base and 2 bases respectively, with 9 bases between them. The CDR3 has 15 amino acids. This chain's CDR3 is CASSLGGYGNQPQHF. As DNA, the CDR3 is TGTGCCAGCAGCTTAGGAGGGTACGGCAATCAGCCCCAGCATTTT.

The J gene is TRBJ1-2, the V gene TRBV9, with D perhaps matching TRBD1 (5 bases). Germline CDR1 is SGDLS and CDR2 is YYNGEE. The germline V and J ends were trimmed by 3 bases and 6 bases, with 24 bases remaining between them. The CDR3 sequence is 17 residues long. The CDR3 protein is CASSDTRGGAGLDGYTF. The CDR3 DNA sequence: TGTGCCAGCAGCGACACCCGAGGTGGGGCAGGGTTAGATGGCTACACCTTC.

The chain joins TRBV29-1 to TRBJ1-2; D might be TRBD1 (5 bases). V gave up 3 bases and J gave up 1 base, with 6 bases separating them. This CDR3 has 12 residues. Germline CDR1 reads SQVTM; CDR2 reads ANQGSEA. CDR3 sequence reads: CSVDDSNYGYTF. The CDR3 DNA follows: TGCAGCGTTGACGACAGTAACTATGGCTACACCTTC.

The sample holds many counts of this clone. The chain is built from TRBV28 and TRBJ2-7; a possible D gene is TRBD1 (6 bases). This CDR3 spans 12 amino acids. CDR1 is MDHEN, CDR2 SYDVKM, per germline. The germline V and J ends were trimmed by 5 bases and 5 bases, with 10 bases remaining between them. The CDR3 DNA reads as TGTGCCAGCAGTCATACAGGGAACGAGCAGTACTTC. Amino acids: CASSHTGNEQYF.

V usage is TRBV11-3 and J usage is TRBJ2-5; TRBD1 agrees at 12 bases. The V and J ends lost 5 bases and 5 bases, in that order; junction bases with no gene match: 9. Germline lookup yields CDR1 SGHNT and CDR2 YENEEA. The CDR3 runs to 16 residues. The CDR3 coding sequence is TGTGCCAGCAGCACGGGACAGGGGGCCACCAGGGAGACCCAGTACTTC. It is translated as CASSTGQGATRETQYF.